What follows describes a single TCR beta chain. These data are taken from a study of shared clonotypes between healthy human individuals. Study summary: Each donor's CD4 naive and CD4 memory cells filled three plates apiece, CD8 naive two, and CD8 memory one.

The CDR3 consists of 14 residues. Germline V gene data show CDR1 as MDHEN and CDR2 as SYDVKM. It was into CD45RA+ naive and CD45RA-negative memory subsets that the CD4+ cells were split. The assay was immunoSEQ multiplex PCR, and TCRdb's table has in-frame clones only and misses some. The sample holds millions of clones, 85% to 95% seen once. The chain employs TRBV28 and TRBJ1-5, with D uncertain. The receptor was derived from a man aged 18 to 29 in good health. The specimen was naive CD4+ T cells sorted from blood. Subset meaning: CD45RA+ positively selected. The CDR3 here is CATGERAGNQPQHF. CDR3 DNA: TGTGCAACTGGAGAGCGCGCGGGCAATCAGCCCCAGCATTTT.